Listed here are 24 T cell receptor beta chains from one sample, sequenced in a study of patients and donors after allogeneic stem cell transplantation (TCRdb year 2020). The method was RT-PCR. TCRdb shows the sequencer as NextSeq 550. TCRdb reran the public reads through fastp at Q25 and MiXCR, keeping productive beta chains. Records with the same CDR3 protein are collapsed into one entry carrying the most frequent genes and DNA. Present in this sample are about a million distinct CDR3 sequences, about a sixth of which were seen just once. 6% of the sample belongs to the ten largest clones. Sequenced: blood, either unsorted or a sorted T cell fraction (not recorded which). These receptors originate from a human donor who was either an allogeneic HSCT recipient or a stem cell or donor lymphocyte infusion donor (not recorded which). It is not recorded whose cells these are; they may come from a transplant donor.

The rearrangement joins TRBV7-9 to TRBJ1-6; perhaps TRBD1 as D (5 bases). Germline lookup yields CDR1 SEHNR and CDR2 FQNEAQ (reference sequence). Trimming took off 4 bases at V and 13 bases at J, with 11 bases between the two ends. The CDR3 contains 12 residues. In DNA form, the CDR3 reads TGTGCCAGCAGCTCAGACCGACAGCCCCTCCACTTT. This translates into CASSSDRQPLHF.

The chain uses TRBV2 and TRBJ1-4, with TRBD1 identical over 9 bases. V was clipped by 5 bases and J by 5 bases; unmatched bases: 6. This CDR3 has 15 amino acids. The V gene's germline CDR1 is SNHLY and CDR2 FYNNEI. CDR3 residues: CASSTPGQGNEKLFF. The DNA for the CDR3 is TGTGCCAGCAGTACTCCGGGACAGGGAAATGAAAAACTGTTTTTT.

The V call is TRBV4-3, the J call TRBJ2-7; TRBD2 is a possible D gene (6 bases). Looked up from germline, CDR1 is LGHNA and CDR2 is YSLEER. V dropped 4 bases and J dropped 5 bases, with 15 bases sitting between them. This CDR3 is 14 amino acids long. The CDR3 DNA is TGCGCCAGCAGCCCGGGGGACGAGAGGGACGAGCAGTACTTC. Amino acid sequence: CASSPGDERDEQYF.

This clonotype was counted ten times or more. V usage is TRBV12-3 or TRBV12-4 and J usage is TRBJ1-4, with a possible D match to TRBD1 (6 bases). Trimming cost V 8 bases and J 8 bases, with 18 bases left between them. CDR3 length: 14 amino acids. CDR3 amino acids: CASPTGDKEEKLFF. The CDR3 DNA sequence: TGTGCCAGCCCGACCGGGGACAAGGAAGAAAAACTGTTTTTT.

The chain combines TRBV4-1 with TRBJ2-3, with 11 bases identical to TRBD2. Germline V gene lookup returns CDR1 MGHRA and CDR2 YSYEKL. The CDR3 contains 17 residues. Trimming cost V 0 bases and J 8 bases; bases outside gene matches: 10. The CDR3, as DNA: TGCGCCAGCAGCCAAGAGGTGATTAGCGGGAGGGCGGTTACGCAGTATTTT. Its protein product is CASSQEVISGRAVTQYF.

The gene calls are TRBV4-3 and TRBJ2-7, with D possibly matching TRBD1 (6 bases). V was cut by 8 bases and J by 7 bases, with 12 bases left in between. CDR1 and CDR2 from the germline V gene are LGHNA and YSLEER. The CDR3 has 11 residues. For the CDR3, the DNA is TGCGCCAGCGGGTGGGGGCGTGAGCAGTACTTC. Translated: CASGWGREQYF.

The chain has TRBV5-1 and TRBJ2-1; 12 nucleotides align to TRBD2. From germline, CDR1 is SGHRS and CDR2 YFSETQ. The CDR3 length is 16 residues. V trimming: 4 bases; J trimming: 8 bases; junction bases outside the gene matches: 10. The CDR3 DNA sequence: TGCGCCAGCAGCCCGCTTCTAGCGGGGGGGCTCGATGAGCAGTTCTTC. Translated, it gives CASSPLLAGGLDEQFF.

This clonotype was counted only a few times. The genes are TRBV25-1 and TRBJ1-1, with D hard to call. CDR3 length: 14 amino acids. Deletions cut 1 base from V and 4 bases from J, with 10 bases between. Germline-derived CDR1 and CDR2 are MGHDK and SYGVNS. This CDR3 is CASSESGKSTEAFF. The CDR3, as DNA: TGTGCCAGCAGTGAATCCGGGAAAAGCACTGAAGCTTTCTTT.

Only a few counts were recorded for this clonotype. The chain is built from TRBV30 and TRBJ2-5; 7 nucleotides match TRBD2. This CDR3 region has 13 residues. V dropped 1 base and J dropped 4; count of bases not matched to a gene: 3. Germline CDR1 reads GTSNPN; CDR2 reads SVGIG (reference sequence). CDR3 sequence (DNA): TGTGCCTGGAGTGGAGAGCGGGGAGAGACCCAGTACTTC. It yields the protein CAWSGERGETQYF.

This clonotype was counted between two and nine times. The chain uses TRBV12-3 or TRBV12-4 and TRBJ2-7, with TRBD1 identical over 9 bases. CDR3 size: 16 residues. Trimming at V came to 4 bases and at J to 3 bases, leaving 10 bases not matched to a gene. CDR3: CASSSPTTGGFYEQYF. The CDR3, as DNA: TGTGCCAGCAGTTCCCCGACGACAGGGGGGTTCTACGAGCAGTACTTC.

The chain combines TRBV5-1 with TRBJ2-5; D is perhaps TRBD2 (5 bases). CDR1 and CDR2 (germline): SGHRS, YFSETQ. Trimming removed 6 bases at V and 2 bases at J, with 11 bases between. The CDR3 extends over 13 amino acids. CDR3 loop: CASKSGDQETQYF. CDR3 bases: TGCGCCAGCAAAAGCGGAGATCAAGAGACCCAGTACTTC. Drawing the rest from reference TRBV5-1 and TRBJ2-5, the complete variable domain is KAGVTQTPRYLIKTRGQQVTLSCSPISGHRSVSWYQQTPGQGLQFLFEYFSETQRNKGNFPGRFSGRQFSNSRSEMNVSTLELGDSALYLCASKSGDQETQYFGPGTRLLVL.

This clonotype showed up just a few times. The V and J genes are TRBV28 and TRBJ2-7; maybe TRBD2 (5 bases). The CDR3 is 14 amino acids. The ends were cut back, 3 bases at V and 3 bases at J, with 12 bases in the middle. CDR1 MDHEN and CDR2 SYDVKM come from the germline V gene. The CDR3 DNA is TGTGCCAGCAGTTTCAGGACTGTCCTCTACGAGCAGTACTTC. This sequence encodes CASSFRTVLYEQYF.

On this clonotype: Only one base separates this from a far larger clonotype, so it likely reflects a read error. The chain carries TRBV6-2 or TRBV6-3 and TRBJ2-5, with D possibly TRBD1 on 5 matching bases. Looked up from germline, CDR1 is MNHEY and CDR2 is SVGEGT. CDR3 length: 11 amino acids. Trimming took off 2 bases at V and 7 bases at J, with 5 bases between the two ends. The CDR3 is CASSYGATQYF. In DNA form, the CDR3 reads TGTGCCAGCAGTTACGGGGCGACCCAGTACTTC.

About this clonotype itself: Because the CDR3 is missing its conserved closing phenylalanine or tryptophan, this is likely a read error. The DNA is omitted, as the CDR3 cannot be located on it reliably, and the CDR3 follows TCRdb's listing. The chain couples TRBV12-3 or TRBV12-4 to TRBJ2-5; TRBD1, the table's D call, was not compared with the DNA. Both ends counted, the CDR3 spans 13 residues. CDR3 sequence: CASSFPGQGPVHL.

This CDR3 reads CASSLETGRTQYF. Here the CDR3 DNA reads TGTGCCAGCAGCTTGGAGACAGGGAGGACCCAGTACTTC. This sequence joins TRBV5-5 and TRBJ2-5; the match to TRBD1 covers 7 bases. V shed 0 bases, J shed 7 bases, and the junction held 3 bases outside the gene matches. Per the germline V gene, CDR1 is SGHKS and CDR2 is YYEKEE (reference sequence). This CDR3 contains 13 residues.

This chain's CDR3 is CASSGAKGAQPQHF. The CDR3 nucleotides are TGTGCCAGCAGTGGGGCGAAAGGGGCTCAGCCCCAGCATTTT. The rearrangement uses TRBV2 and TRBJ1-5; tentatively, D is TRBD1 (5 bases). The germline V and J ends were trimmed by 4 bases and 6 bases, with 13 bases remaining between them. The length of the CDR3 is 14 residues. The V gene's germline CDR1 is SNHLY and CDR2 FYNNEI.

The gene calls are TRBV15 and TRBJ2-1, with 8 bases aligning to TRBD2. V lost 0 bases and J lost 9; bases outside the gene matches: 7. Per germline, CDR1 LNHNV and CDR2 YYDKDF (reference sequence). The CDR3 consists of 15 residues. The CDR3 DNA is TGTGCCACCAGCAGAGAGGCGGGAGGAGGTGCTGAGCAGTTCTTC. It translates to CATSREAGGGAEQFF. The full variable domain, in which reference TRBV15 and TRBJ2-1 provide the parts outside the CDR3, is DAMVIQNPRYQVTQFGKPVTLSCSQTLNHNVMYWYQQKSSQAPKLLFHYYDKDFNNEADTPDNFQSRRPNTSFCFLDIRSPGLGDTAMYLCATSREAGGGAEQFFGPGTRLTVL.

The V and J genes are TRBV11-3 and TRBJ2-1; no firm D call. With 5 bases removed from V and 3 bases from J, the gap between germline ends came to 11 bases. Germline CDR1 and CDR2: SGHNT and YENEEA. CDR3 size: 14 residues. In DNA form, the CDR3 reads TGTGCCAGCAGCAGGAACAACTTCTACAATGAGCAGTTCTTC. Translated: CASSRNNFYNEQFF.

This clonotype was counted between two and nine times. The chain combines TRBV9 with TRBJ1-1; the match to TRBD1 covers 11 bases. CDR3 size: 16 residues. CDR1 is SGDLS and CDR2 is YYNGEE in the germline V gene. V was clipped by 3 bases and J by 4 bases; unmatched bases: 8. DNA of the CDR3: TGTGCCAGCAGCGCAAGTTCCGGGACAGGGGGCACTGAAGCTTTCTTT. The encoded protein is CASSASSGTGGTEAFF.

The chain links TRBV12-3 or TRBV12-4 to TRBJ2-1, with 8 bases lining up with TRBD1. CDR3 size: 15 residues. Germline trimming cut 6 bases from V and 12 bases from J; bases unmatched to any gene: 16. The CDR3 here is CASSPWGGQGRVQFF. CDR3 bases: TGTGCCAGCAGCCCCTGGGGCGGACAGGGAAGGGTGCAGTTCTTC.

The table lists this clonotype with a count of one. The CDR3, as DNA: TGTGCCACCAGCGGGACTAGCGGCGTTCCTAGCACAGATACGCAGTATTTT. This sequence encodes CATSGTSGVPSTDTQYF. This rearrangement joins TRBV24-1 to TRBJ2-3; 11 positions agree with TRBD2. Germline CDR1 KGHDR, CDR2 SFDVKD. Trimming took 7 bases from V and 0 from J; bases not matched to a gene: 8. The CDR3 totals 17 residues.

This clonotype occurred a few times. The chain is built from TRBV20-1 and TRBJ1-2; 7 bases line up with TRBD1. CDR1 DFQATT and CDR2 SNEGSKA come from the germline V gene (reference sequence). The trim removed 2 bases at V and 7 bases at J, leaving 10 bases unmatched. The CDR3 totals 14 residues. The CDR3 here is CSARPGTVDFGYTF. The CDR3 nucleotides read TGCAGTGCTAGACCTGGGACAGTGGATTTTGGCTACACCTTC.

The chain couples TRBV20-1 to TRBJ2-7, with 12 bases fitting TRBD2. CDR3 length: 16 amino acids. CDR1 and CDR2 (germline): DFQATT, SNEGSKA (reference sequence). The ends lost 2 bases at V and 5 bases at J; junction bases unmatched: 10. CDR3 sequence (DNA): TGCAGTGCTAGACCGCCGACTAGCGGGAGAGACAACGAGCAGTACTTC. It codes for CSARPPTSGRDNEQYF.

CDR3 amino acids: CASKWGAEAFF. The CDR3, as DNA: TGCGCCAGCAAATGGGGGGCTGAAGCTTTCTTT. This chain uses TRBV10-2 with TRBJ1-1, with D tentatively TRBD1 (5 bases). Per the germline V gene, CDR1 is WSHSY and CDR2 is SAAADI. Deletions cut 7 bases from V and 6 bases from J, with 9 bases between. The CDR3 length is 11 residues.